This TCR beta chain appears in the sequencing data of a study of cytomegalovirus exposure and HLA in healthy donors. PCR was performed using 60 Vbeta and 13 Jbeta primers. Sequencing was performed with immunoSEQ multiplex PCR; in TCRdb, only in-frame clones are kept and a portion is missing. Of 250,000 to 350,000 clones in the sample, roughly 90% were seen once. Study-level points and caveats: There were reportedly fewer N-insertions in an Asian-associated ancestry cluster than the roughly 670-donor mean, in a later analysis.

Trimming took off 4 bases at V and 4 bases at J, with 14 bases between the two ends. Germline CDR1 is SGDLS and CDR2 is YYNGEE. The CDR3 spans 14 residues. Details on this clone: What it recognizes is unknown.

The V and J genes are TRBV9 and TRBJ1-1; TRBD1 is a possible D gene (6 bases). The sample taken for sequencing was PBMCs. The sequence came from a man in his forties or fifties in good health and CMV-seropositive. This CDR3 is CASSLSGEFTEAFF. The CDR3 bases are TGTGCCAGCAGCCTTTCAGGGGAGTTCACTGAAGCTTTCTTT. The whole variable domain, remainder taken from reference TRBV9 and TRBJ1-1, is DSGVTQTPKHLITATGQRVTLRCSPRSGDLSVYWYQQSLDQGLQFLIQYYNGEERAKGNILERFSAQQFPDLHSELNLSSLELGDSALYFCASSLSGEFTEAFFGQGTRLTVV.